Given below is one TCR beta chain in context. These data come from a study of OX40 agonist ivuxolimab in advanced cancers. Study-level background: Across the patients, intravenous ivuxolimab was delivered every 2 weeks at 0.01 to 10 mg/kg.

The length of the CDR3 is 14 residues. V was cut by 5 bases and J by 5 bases, with 15 bases left in between. Germline V gives CDR1 LNHDA, CDR2 SQIVND (reference sequence). The assay was immunoSEQ multiplex PCR, and TCRdb's table has in-frame clones only and misses some. The sample consists of tens of thousands of clones, about 88% of them appearing once. This specimen was CD4+ or CD8+ T cells sorted from blood, taken in a trial of the OX40 agonist ivuxolimab. The sequence derives from an adult with an advanced solid tumor such as melanoma, head and neck, liver or kidney cancer. The rearrangement links TRBV19 to TRBJ1-2; perhaps TRBD1 as D (6 bases). The CDR3 spells CASSASGELYGYTF. The CDR3 DNA reads TGTGCCAGTAGTGCCTCAGGGGAACTGTATGGCTACACCTTC.